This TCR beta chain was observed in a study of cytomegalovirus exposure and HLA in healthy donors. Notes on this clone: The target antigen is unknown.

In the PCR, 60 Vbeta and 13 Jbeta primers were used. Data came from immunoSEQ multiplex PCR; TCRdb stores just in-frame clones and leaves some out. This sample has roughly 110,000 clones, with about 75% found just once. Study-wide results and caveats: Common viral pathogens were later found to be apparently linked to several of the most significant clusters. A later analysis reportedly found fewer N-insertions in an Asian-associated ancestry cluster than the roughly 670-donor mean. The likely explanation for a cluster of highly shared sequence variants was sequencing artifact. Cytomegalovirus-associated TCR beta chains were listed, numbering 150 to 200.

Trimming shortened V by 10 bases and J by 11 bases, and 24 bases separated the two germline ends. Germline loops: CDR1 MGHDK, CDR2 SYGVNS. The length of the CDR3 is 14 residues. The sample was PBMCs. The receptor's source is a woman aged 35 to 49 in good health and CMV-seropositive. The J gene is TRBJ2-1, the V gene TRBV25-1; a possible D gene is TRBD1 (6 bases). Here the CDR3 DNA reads TGTGCCACCTCAGAGGCCCTACAGGGAACCAAGCAGTTCTTC. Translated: CATSEALQGTKQFF.